This TCR beta chain emerged from a study of cytomegalovirus exposure and HLA in healthy donors. The method was immunoSEQ multiplex PCR; TCRdb's version includes in-frame clones alone and lacks a portion of them. The sample records 200,000 to 250,000 clones, about 88% being singletons. Concerning this clone: No antigen is known for it. The same CDR3 arises from other DNA sequences in this sample as well.

Germline CDR1 is MNHEY and CDR2 is SMNVEV (reference sequence). V lost 5 bases to trimming and J lost 4 bases, with 12 bases between them. This CDR3 has 14 amino acids. Points from the study as a whole: Among TCR beta chains, those listed as cytomegalovirus-associated numbered about 160. It was found in a later analysis that first-cohort TCR clusters tended to co-occur in the 90 to 150 validation repertoires. Reports indicated that the classifier achieved high specificity and sensitivity in diagnosing cytomegalovirus status. In vitro work confirmed that a few CMV-associated chains recognize CMV antigens.

The sequenced sample was PBMCs. This TCR came from a young man in good health and CMV-seropositive. The chain uses TRBV27 and TRBJ1-5; weak D call: TRBD1 (5 bases). The CDR3 DNA sequence: TGTGCCAGCAGTCCGGGGGGGGGAAATCAGCCCCAGCATTTT. Its protein product is CASSPGGGNQPQHF.